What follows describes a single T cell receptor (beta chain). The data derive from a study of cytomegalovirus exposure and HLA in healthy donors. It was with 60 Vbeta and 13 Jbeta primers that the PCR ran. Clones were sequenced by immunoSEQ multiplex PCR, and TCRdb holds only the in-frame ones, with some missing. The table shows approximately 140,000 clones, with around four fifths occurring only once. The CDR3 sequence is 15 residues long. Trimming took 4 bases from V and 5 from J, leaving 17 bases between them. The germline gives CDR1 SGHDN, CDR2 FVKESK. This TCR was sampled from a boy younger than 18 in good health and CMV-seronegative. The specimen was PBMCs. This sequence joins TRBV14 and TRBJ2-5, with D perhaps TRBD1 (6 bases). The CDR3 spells CASSLGDTLRETQYF. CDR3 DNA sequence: TGTGCCAGCAGCCTCGGGGACACGTTGAGGGAGACCCAGTACTTC. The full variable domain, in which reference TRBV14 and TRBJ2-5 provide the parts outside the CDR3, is EAGVTQFPSHSVIEKGQTVTLRCDPISGHDNLYWYRRVMGKEIKFLLHFVKESKQDESGMPNNRFLAERTGGTYSTLKVQPAELEDSGVYFCASSLGDTLRETQYFGPGTRLLVL.